The 22 T cell receptor beta chains presented below share a single source sample, sequenced in a study of T-cell reconstitution after alpha-beta-depleted transplantation in children. During its preparation, the TCRbeta library received unique molecular identifiers. TCRdb independently ran MiXCR on the PCR reads; one entry per CDR3 protein. The sample records around 600,000 distinct CDR3 sequences, roughly 17% being singletons. The material was PBMCs from the stem cell graft donor, obtained from the stem cell graft. Every receptor here comes from a human donor who donated a stem cell graft to a child with acute myeloid leukemia.

The chain is built from TRBV5-1 and TRBJ2-1; 7 nucleotides line up with TRBD1. This CDR3 is built from 16 residues. Germline-derived CDR1 and CDR2 are SGHRS and YFSETQ. V lost 7 bases to trimming and J lost 0 bases; unmatched junction nucleotides: 10. DNA for the CDR3: TGCGCCAGCGCACCTGGGACAGCCGTCTCCTACAATGAGCAGTTCTTC. Amino acids: CASAPGTAVSYNEQFF. Using reference TRBV5-1 and TRBJ2-1 for the parts outside the CDR3, the full variable domain is KAGVTQTPRYLIKTRGQQVTLSCSPISGHRSVSWYQQTPGQGLQFLFEYFSETQRNKGNFPGRFSGRQFSNSRSEMNVSTLELGDSALYLCASAPGTAVSYNEQFFGPGTRLTVL.

This clonotype showed up many times. The V call is TRBV20-1, the J call TRBJ2-7; 10 bases fit TRBD1. J lost 3 bases, V lost 5 bases, and 7 bases had no gene match. The CDR3 is made up of 14 amino acids. Germline V gene lookup returns CDR1 DFQATT and CDR2 SNEGSKA (reference sequence). CDR3 nucleotides: TGCAGTGCTCGGGGACAGGGGTTAGGCTACGAGCAGTACGTC. It specifies CSARGQGLGYEQYV.

The chain carries TRBV24-1 and TRBJ2-7; tentatively, D is TRBD1 (6 bases). The V gene's germline CDR1 is KGHDR and CDR2 SFDVKD. Trimming stripped 7 bases from V and 2 bases from J, with 14 bases between. The CDR3 runs 14 residues. The CDR3, as DNA: TGTGCCACCAGCAATACAGGGCAACCCTACGAGCAGTACTTC. This sequence encodes CATSNTGQPYEQYF.

This clonotype was observed many times. The genes are TRBV29-1 and TRBJ1-1; tentatively, D is TRBD1 (6 bases). CDR1 is SQVTM, CDR2 ANQGSEA, per germline. Between the trimmed V and J ends, which lost 6 bases and 4 bases, there was a span of 12 bases. This CDR3 has 12 amino acids. This CDR3 reads CSVVPRGTEAFF. As DNA, the CDR3 is TGCAGCGTCGTTCCCAGGGGCACTGAAGCTTTCTTT.

This clonotype was observed a few times. The genes are TRBV7-9 and TRBJ2-2; D unresolved. Germline values: CDR1 SEHNR, CDR2 FQNEAQ (reference sequence). With 3 bases removed from V and 6 bases from J, the gap between germline ends came to 11 bases. The CDR3 contains 14 residues. The CDR3 is CASSFGEGSGELFF. CDR3 DNA sequence: TGTGCCAGCAGCTTTGGTGAAGGTTCCGGGGAGCTGTTTTTT. The full variable domain, completed using reference TRBV7-9 and TRBJ2-2, is DTGVSQNPRHKITKRGQNVTFRCDPISEHNRLYWYRQTLGQGPEFLTYFQNEAQLEKSRLLSDRFSAERPKGSFSTLEIQRTEQGDSAMYLCASSFGEGSGELFFGEGSRLTVL.

This chain uses TRBV6-2 or TRBV6-3 with TRBJ2-3; D perhaps matches TRBD2 (6 bases). The V gene lost 5 bases and the J gene lost 1 base, with 25 bases spanning the gap. This CDR3 contains 19 residues. CDR1 and CDR2 (germline): MNHEY, SVGEGT. This chain's CDR3 is CASSRPGAEGRIGTDTQYF. The CDR3 DNA follows: TGTGCCAGCAGTCGTCCTGGAGCGGAGGGCCGAATCGGCACAGATACGCAGTATTTT.

This clonotype was seen ten or more times. The chain has TRBV5-1 and TRBJ2-3, with unresolved D. CDR3 size: 12 residues. Germline-derived CDR1 and CDR2 are SGHRS and YFSETQ. Deletions cut 1 base from V and 4 bases from J, with 4 bases between. The CDR3 spells CASSLPSDTQYF. The CDR3, as DNA: TGCGCCAGCAGCTTGCCGTCAGATACGCAGTATTTT.

This clonotype was seen repeatedly, ten times or more. This chain connects TRBV13 to TRBJ1-1; D is unresolved. The CDR3 is 14 amino acids. Deletions cut 3 bases from V and 0 bases from J, with 8 bases between. Per germline, CDR1 PRHDT and CDR2 FYEKMQ (reference sequence). The CDR3 DNA follows: TGTGCCAGCAGCTTGGAACGGGTGAACACTGAAGCTTTCTTT. Amino acids: CASSLERVNTEAFF.

The CDR3, as DNA: TGTGCCAGCAGCTTAAGGGGTTCCAACGGCTACACCTTC. It specifies CASSLRGSNGYTF. J is TRBJ1-2 and V is TRBV5-6; D perhaps matches TRBD1 (5 bases). CDR1 and CDR2 from the germline V gene are SGHDT and YYEEEE. The V end lost 2 bases, the J end lost 8 bases, and 13 bases lay between the germline ends. The CDR3 consists of 13 residues.

This clonotype was observed at least ten times. The V and J genes are TRBV20-1 and TRBJ1-2; D gene unclear. The V gene lost 6 bases and the J gene lost 8 bases, with 7 bases spanning the gap. This CDR3 is built from 9 residues. The germline V gene has CDR1 DFQATT and CDR2 SNEGSKA (reference sequence). This CDR3 is CSAWEGYTF. DNA of the CDR3: TGCAGTGCGTGGGAGGGCTACACCTTC.

The gene calls are TRBV10-2 and TRBJ2-7, with 7 bases aligning to TRBD1. V gave up 7 bases and J gave up 3 bases; unmatched junction bases: 3. Germline CDR1 reads WSHSY; CDR2 reads SAAADI. The CDR3 is 12 amino acids. The CDR3 DNA sequence: TGCGCCAGCATGACAGGGCGCTACGAGCAGTACTTC. This translates into CASMTGRYEQYF.

This clonotype occurred a few times. The chain has TRBV6-1 and TRBJ1-2, with 9 bases matching TRBD1. Looked up from germline, CDR1 is MNHNS and CDR2 is SASEGT. The V and J ends lost 6 bases and 6 bases, in that order; junction bases with no gene match: 8. The CDR3 is 14 residues long. The CDR3 nucleotides are TGTGCCAGCAGACCAACAGGGGGCATCGATGGCTACACCTTC. It codes for CASRPTGGIDGYTF.

This clonotype was seen ten or more times. The gene calls are TRBV20-1 and TRBJ2-5; weak D call: TRBD2 (5 bases). The CDR3 sequence is 13 residues long. Trimming removed 6 bases from V and 5 bases from J, with 16 bases in between. The germline V gene has CDR1 DFQATT and CDR2 SNEGSKA (reference sequence). In nucleotides, the CDR3 is TGCAGTGCACCGACTTGGGAGCGGGAGACCCAGTACTTC. Translated: CSAPTWERETQYF.

This clonotype occurred many times. This rearrangement joins TRBV20-1 to TRBJ1-1; a weak D match, TRBD1 (5 bases). V was cut by 6 bases and J by 10 bases, with 15 bases left in between. CDR1 and CDR2 (germline): DFQATT, SNEGSKA (reference sequence). The CDR3 has 11 amino acids. The CDR3 region is CSAAGSQGAFF. Written as DNA, the CDR3 is TGCAGTGCCGCCGGGTCCCAGGGAGCTTTCTTT.

The rearrangement uses TRBV6-5 and TRBJ1-2; D is ambiguous. This CDR3 is built from 15 residues. Germline-derived CDR1 and CDR2 are MNHEY and SVGAGI. The V gene lost 0 bases and the J gene lost 4 bases, with 12 bases spanning the gap. The CDR3 nucleotides are TGTGCCAGCAGTTACTCCGGTCGAGGCCGCTATGGCTACACCTTC. Translating gives CASSYSGRGRYGYTF.

The V and J genes are TRBV25-1 and TRBJ1-1; D is perhaps TRBD1 (6 bases). Germline V lookup: CDR1 MGHDK, CDR2 SYGVNS. The V and J ends lost 2 bases and 3 bases respectively, with 10 bases between them. The CDR3 contains 14 residues. Here the CDR3 reads CASSELGADTEAFF. The CDR3 nucleotides are TGTGCCAGCAGTGAACTGGGGGCTGACACTGAAGCTTTCTTT.

The rearrangement links TRBV4-2 to TRBJ2-1; perhaps D is TRBD1 or TRBD2 (5 bases each). Looked up from germline, CDR1 is LGHNA and CDR2 is YNFKEQ. The CDR3 runs 15 residues. The germline V and J ends were trimmed by 6 bases and 5 bases, with 17 bases remaining between them. DNA for the CDR3: TGTGCCAGCAGGGGGGTAGGTCTTACAAACAATGAGCAGTTCTTC. Protein: CASRGVGLTNNEQFF.

This clonotype was found many times. The CDR3 DNA is TGCAGTGCTGAGGGCCGGGAGACCCAGTACTTC. Its protein product is CSAEGRETQYF. The chain carries TRBV20-1 and TRBJ2-5; D is possibly TRBD2 (5 bases). The CDR3 covers 11 residues. Germline CDR1 is DFQATT and CDR2 is SNEGSKA (reference sequence). Trimming pared 5 bases from V and 5 bases from J, leaving 9 bases between.

This clonotype was seen more than once but under ten times. The rearrangement joins TRBV12-3 or TRBV12-4 to TRBJ2-3; a weak D match, TRBD2 (5 bases). The CDR3 loop spans 14 amino acids. With 4 bases removed from V and 0 bases from J, the gap between germline ends came to 8 bases. CDR3 bases: TGTGCCAGCAGTTCTAGCTATAGCACAGATACGCAGTATTTT. Residues: CASSSSYSTDTQYF.

In this sample, this clonotype turned up many times. The chain couples TRBV29-1 to TRBJ2-7, with D hard to call. There are 12 residues in the CDR3. Per the germline V gene, CDR1 is SQVTM and CDR2 is ANQGSEA. Trimming removed 2 bases from V and 1 base from J, with 6 bases in between. CDR3 DNA sequence: TGCAGCGTTGAATTTTCATCCTACGAGCAGTACTTC. Translated: CSVEFSSYEQYF.

The V and J genes are TRBV7-9 and TRBJ1-2, with 7 bases lining up with TRBD1. Per germline, CDR1 SEHNR and CDR2 FQNEAQ (reference sequence). CDR3 size: 14 residues. V shed 5 bases, J shed 8 bases, and the junction held 11 bases outside the gene matches. DNA for the CDR3: TGTGCCAGCAGCCCTACGACAGGGCAAGGAGGCTACACCTTC. It yields the protein CASSPTTGQGGYTF.

The table lists this clonotype with a few counts. The chain has TRBV6-1 and TRBJ1-2; tentative D call: TRBD1 (5 bases). The germline V gene has CDR1 MNHNS and CDR2 SASEGT. CDR3 length equals 14 residues. Trimming stripped 3 bases from V and 2 bases from J, with 10 bases between. CDR3 residues: CASSEGPSNYGYTF. CDR3 in DNA: TGTGCCAGCAGTGAGGGACCGTCCAACTATGGCTACACCTTC.